The 3 T cell receptor beta chains reported below all come from one sample, sequenced in a study of blood T cell repertoires in COVID-19. Using immunoSEQ multiplex PCR, the repertoire was profiled, and TCRdb retains in-frame clones only, with some absent. Of approximately 140,000 clones listed, roughly 90% are singletons. Input material: peripheral blood. Receptor source: a human donor in a cohort sampled during active COVID-19.

The chain employs TRBV28 and TRBJ2-3; TRBD1 matches 9 bases. Germline loops: CDR1 MDHEN, CDR2 SYDVKM. The CDR3 consists of 15 residues. V lost 4 bases and J lost 3; bases outside the gene matches: 5. The CDR3, as DNA: TGTGCCAGCAGTTCTCCCGGACAGGGGACAGATACGCAGTATTTT. The encoded protein is CASSSPGQGTDTQYF.

The chain joins TRBV7-8 to TRBJ1-4; 10 bases line up with TRBD1. J gave up 5 bases and V 0 bases, and 3 bases lay outside the gene matches. The CDR3 has 16 amino acids. CDR1 and CDR2 from the germline V gene are SGHVS and FQNEAQ. The DNA for the CDR3 is TGTGCCAGCAGCTTAGCCCCGACAGGGGGCAATGAAAAACTGTTTTTT. This codes for CASSLAPTGGNEKLFF.

The chain recombines TRBV18 with TRBJ2-5; D unresolved. The CDR3 extends over 14 amino acids. V gave up 2 bases and J gave up 2 bases, with 9 bases separating them. Germline lookup yields CDR1 KGHSH and CDR2 LQKENI. CDR3 in amino acids: CASSPNPGQETQYF. The CDR3 region has the DNA TGTGCCAGCTCACCAAATCCGGGTCAAGAGACCCAGTACTTC.